The 30 T cell receptor beta chains given below trace back to one sample, sequenced in a study of cytomegalovirus exposure and HLA in healthy donors. 60 Vbeta and 13 Jbeta primers were used in PCR. The repertoire was sequenced with immunoSEQ multiplex PCR; TCRdb's copy has only in-frame clones and lacks some. The data hold about 190,000 clones, with just under 75% observed a single time. The source material was PBMCs. These receptors were collected from a woman aged 30 to 39 in good health and CMV-seropositive.

The rearrangement joins TRBV29-1 to TRBJ2-7, with no clear D. The germline gives CDR1 SQVTM, CDR2 ANQGSEA. This CDR3 contains 11 residues. With 3 bases removed from V and 5 bases from J, the gap between germline ends came to 8 bases. The CDR3 DNA reads TGCAGCGTTGACTACGGAGACGAGCAGTACTTC. As protein: CSVDYGDEQYF.

The chain uses TRBV28 and TRBJ1-5; TRBD1 aligns across 8 bases. Germline CDR1 and CDR2: MDHEN and SYDVKM. Losses at the gene ends were 6 bases for V and 0 bases for J; bases not matched to a gene: 10. This CDR3 region has 17 residues. The CDR3 bases are TGTGCCAGCAGCCCACAGGGGGGGATGTATAGCAATCAGCCCCAGCATTTT. Encoded protein: CASSPQGGMYSNQPQHF.

J is TRBJ2-5 and V is TRBV9; 9 bases fit TRBD1. This CDR3 is 15 amino acids long. Germline CDR1 reads SGDLS; CDR2 reads YYNGEE. V dropped 4 bases and J dropped 1; count of bases not matched to a gene: 5. CDR3 residues: CASSSGTGTQETQYF. The CDR3 DNA follows: TGTGCCAGCAGCTCGGGGACAGGGACCCAAGAGACCCAGTACTTC.

The rearrangement uses TRBV28 and TRBJ1-5; D is undetermined. Trimming stripped 5 bases from V and 5 bases from J, with 7 bases between. CDR3 length equals 12 residues. The germline V gene encodes CDR1 MDHEN and CDR2 SYDVKM. The CDR3 DNA reads TGTGCCAGCAGTGACACTGATCAGCCCCAGCATTTT. Its translation is CASSDTDQPQHF.

This chain links TRBV11-2 with TRBJ2-7; perhaps TRBD2 as D (6 bases). Trimming shortened V by 7 bases and J by 0 bases, and 16 bases separated the two germline ends. Germline CDR1 SGHAT, CDR2 FQNNGV. The CDR3 has 15 amino acids. The DNA of the CDR3 is TGTGCCAGCACCTCGTTTGGGGAGGACTCCTACGAGCAGTACTTC. Translation gives CASTSFGEDSYEQYF.

The chain links TRBV10-1 to TRBJ2-1; D remains ambiguous. The CDR3 extends over 15 amino acids. Germline CDR1 WNHNN, CDR2 SYGVQD (reference sequence). The ends were cut back, 5 bases at V and 1 base at J, with 12 bases in the middle. The CDR3 bases are TGCGCCAGCAGTTCAGGTACCCTATCCTACAATGAGCAGTTCTTC. It codes for CASSSGTLSYNEQFF.

The chain recombines TRBV27 with TRBJ1-1, with 8 bases lining up with TRBD1. The CDR3 runs 14 residues. The ends lost 6 bases at V and 7 bases at J; junction bases unmatched: 10. Germline CDR1 is MNHEY and CDR2 is SMNVEV (reference sequence). The CDR3 loop is CASSPTGEGGEAFF. Here the CDR3 DNA reads TGTGCCAGCAGCCCGACAGGGGAGGGGGGTGAAGCTTTCTTT.

This chain links TRBV19 with TRBJ1-5; TRBD1 is a possible D gene (5 bases). CDR3 size: 14 residues. Germline CDR1 and CDR2: LNHDA and SQIVND (reference sequence). The V gene lost 5 bases and the J gene lost 5 bases, with 13 bases spanning the gap. The CDR3 DNA reads TGTGCCAGTAGTCTCGCGGGGGGAGATCAGCCCCAGCATTTT. This gives the protein CASSLAGGDQPQHF.

The V call is TRBV27, the J call TRBJ1-1, with a possible D match to TRBD1 (5 bases). The V gene's germline CDR1 is MNHEY and CDR2 SMNVEV (reference sequence). The CDR3 length is 14 residues. Trimming shortened V by 0 bases and J by 4 bases, and 9 bases separated the two germline ends. CDR3 region: CASSLSQGGTEAFF. In nucleotides, the CDR3 is TGTGCCAGCAGTTTATCCCAGGGTGGCACTGAAGCTTTCTTT.

The chain recombines TRBV6-4 with TRBJ1-1; 10 bases are a match to TRBD1. The V gene's germline CDR1 is MRHNA and CDR2 SNTAGT. V was clipped by 6 bases and J by 7 bases; unmatched bases: 5. This CDR3 has 13 residues. CDR3 sequence reads: CASRGQGTREAFF. The CDR3 nucleotides read TGTGCCAGCAGGGGACAGGGGACCCGTGAAGCTTTCTTT.

The V call is TRBV5-1, the J call TRBJ2-4; D is possibly TRBD2 (6 bases). CDR3 size: 16 residues. The germline CDR1 and CDR2 sequences are SGHRS and YFSETQ. V was trimmed by 0 bases and J by 1 base, leaving 11 bases between them. The CDR3 DNA follows: TGCGCCAGCAGCTTGGAGTCCGCGGGGGCCAAAAACATTCAGTACTTC. The encoded protein is CASSLESAGAKNIQYF.

This chain links TRBV5-1 with TRBJ2-4; D gene ambiguous. V dropped 0 bases and J dropped 5 bases, with 18 bases sitting between them. CDR3 size: 17 residues. Germline loops: CDR1 SGHRS, CDR2 YFSETQ. The chain's CDR3 is CASSLVWRGPGENIQYF. In nucleotides, the CDR3 is TGCGCCAGCAGCTTGGTTTGGCGCGGTCCCGGAGAAAACATTCAGTACTTC.

A few counts support this clone. The rearrangement joins TRBV6-1 to TRBJ1-2, with D unresolved. The V gene's germline CDR1 is MNHNS and CDR2 SASEGT. This CDR3 is built from 14 residues. The ends were cut back, 4 bases at V and 0 bases at J, with 9 bases in the middle. The CDR3 nucleotides are TGTGCCAGCAGTGTGCCCAGTACTAACTATGGCTACACCTTC. It is translated as CASSVPSTNYGYTF.

This clone was seen once. The V gene is TRBV5-4, the J gene TRBJ2-2; TRBD1 might be the D (6 bases). CDR1 is SGHNT, CDR2 YYREEE, per germline (reference sequence). V was cut by 4 bases and J by 5 bases, with 18 bases left in between. This CDR3 spans 16 amino acids. CDR3 loop: CASSLNRELETGELFF. In DNA form, the CDR3 reads TGTGCCAGCAGCCTAAACAGGGAATTGGAGACCGGGGAGCTGTTTTTT.

The sample holds a few counts of this clone. The rearrangement uses TRBV27 and TRBJ1-5; TRBD1 aligns across 7 bases. The V and J ends lost 6 bases and 6 bases, in that order; junction bases with no gene match: 8. From germline, CDR1 is MNHEY and CDR2 SMNVEV (reference sequence). This CDR3 has 14 amino acids. The CDR3 DNA reads TGTGCCAGCAGACCTCTGACAGGGATTCAGCCCCAGCATTTT. Encoded protein: CASRPLTGIQPQHF.

This clone was detected a few times. The chain carries TRBV29-1 and TRBJ1-1; 8 positions match TRBD1. V shed 3 bases and J 0 bases; nucleotides not matched to a gene: 6. CDR1 is SQVTM and CDR2 is ANQGSEA in the germline V gene. The CDR3 extends over 15 amino acids. The CDR3 spells CSVDGQGGMNTEAFF. The DNA of the CDR3 is TGCAGCGTTGACGGACAGGGCGGGATGAACACTGAAGCTTTCTTT.

This clone was recorded only once. The V gene is TRBV15, the J gene TRBJ2-1; 7 bases map to TRBD2. Losses at the gene ends were 0 bases for V and 3 bases for J; bases not matched to a gene: 14. The CDR3 extends over 19 amino acids. Germline values: CDR1 LNHNV, CDR2 YYDKDF (reference sequence). CDR3 loop: CATSRDLMSGKRIYNEQFF. CDR3 DNA sequence: TGTGCCACCAGCAGAGATCTTATGAGCGGGAAGAGAATCTACAATGAGCAGTTCTTC.

This clone was detected only once. The chain recombines TRBV15 with TRBJ2-7, with TRBD1 matching over 8 bases. This CDR3 region has 15 residues. The J segment lost 5 bases and the V segment lost 5 bases, leaving 11 bases of the junction unmatched. Germline lookup yields CDR1 LNHNV and CDR2 YYDKDF (reference sequence). DNA of the CDR3: TGTGCCACCAGCGGGGCCGGGACAGGAAGGAACGAGCAGTACTTC. This translates into CATSGAGTGRNEQYF. Full variable domain (rest looked up from reference TRBV15 and TRBJ2-7): DAMVIQNPRYQVTQFGKPVTLSCSQTLNHNVMYWYQQKSSQAPKLLFHYYDKDFNNEADTPDNFQSRRPNTSFCFLDIRSPGLGDTAMYLCATSGAGTGRNEQYFGPGTRLTVT.

CDR3: CASSPSLASVSTDTQYF. CDR3 bases: TGTGCCAGCAGCCCCTCTCTGGCTAGCGTTAGCACAGATACGCAGTATTTT. This chain links TRBV5-4 with TRBJ2-3; TRBD2 might be the D (6 bases). Trimming took 4 bases from V and 0 from J, leaving 18 bases between them. There are 17 residues in the CDR3. Germline V gene lookup returns CDR1 SGHNT and CDR2 YYREEE (reference sequence).

This clone was detected only a few times. This sequence joins TRBV2 and TRBJ1-1, with TRBD1 matching 7 bases. The CDR3 spans 14 residues. With 6 bases clipped from V and 0 bases from J, the junction kept 4 bases outside the gene matches. Per the germline V gene, CDR1 is SNHLY and CDR2 is FYNNEI. The CDR3 reads CASSQGVMNTEAFF. The CDR3 coding sequence is TGTGCCAGCAGCCAGGGGGTCATGAACACTGAAGCTTTCTTT.

The chain combines TRBV4-1 with TRBJ1-4; D unclear. V was clipped by 1 base and J by 4 bases, with 13 bases between them. This CDR3 has 16 amino acids. Per the germline V gene, CDR1 is MGHRA and CDR2 is YSYEKL. The CDR3 nucleotides are TGCGCCAGCAGCCAAGGGGCGGGGAATGGTAATGAAAAACTGTTTTTT. It specifies CASSQGAGNGNEKLFF.

This clone has just one count. CDR3 loop: CAIALTGGSNYGYTF. The CDR3 DNA follows: TGTGCCATCGCTCTGACAGGGGGATCTAACTATGGCTACACCTTC. The rearrangement links TRBV10-3 to TRBJ1-2; the match to TRBD1 covers 9 bases. The CDR3 has 15 amino acids. CDR1 and CDR2 (germline): ENHRY, SYGVKD. The V gene end was trimmed by 8 bases and the J gene end by 0 bases; junction bases not matched to a gene: 7.

The V and J genes are TRBV18 and TRBJ1-1; D ambiguous. The CDR3 runs 16 residues. V shed 6 bases and J shed 0 bases, with 17 bases lying between them. Germline values: CDR1 KGHSH, CDR2 LQKENI. CDR3 amino acids: CASSPSLAAVNTEAFF. The CDR3 nucleotides read TGTGCCAGCTCCCCCTCTCTGGCCGCAGTGAACACTGAAGCTTTCTTT.

CDR3 residues: CASSFRDTGNIQYF. The CDR3 DNA follows: TGTGCCAGCAGCTTTAGGGACACTGGAAACATTCAGTACTTC. The V and J genes are TRBV28 and TRBJ2-4; the D gene is possibly TRBD1 (6 bases). Trimming stripped 6 bases from V and 6 bases from J, with 15 bases between. CDR1 MDHEN and CDR2 SYDVKM come from the germline V gene. This CDR3 is 14 amino acids long.

The chain carries TRBV27 and TRBJ2-3; 9 bases agree with TRBD1. The CDR3 consists of 16 residues. Per germline, CDR1 MNHEY and CDR2 SMNVEV (reference sequence). The ends lost 6 bases at V and 2 bases at J; junction bases unmatched: 9. DNA for the CDR3: TGTGCCAGCAGACGGGGGACAGGGATCAACACAGATACGCAGTATTTT. Protein: CASRRGTGINTDTQYF.

As regards this clone: This same CDR3 is encoded by further DNA sequences in the sample. The V and J genes are TRBV27 and TRBJ2-5; D not resolved. The J call is uncertain, as TRBJ2-7 better fits the DNA end. The CDR3 contains 13 residues. CDR1 MNHEY and CDR2 SMNVEV come from the germline V gene (reference sequence). CDR3 coding DNA: TGTGCCAGCAGTTTGACGGACTCCTACGAGCAGTACTTC. Amino acids: CASSLTDSYEQYF.

The V gene is TRBV5-1, the J gene TRBJ1-2; 10 bases fit TRBD1. Germline V lookup: CDR1 SGHRS, CDR2 YFSETQ. This CDR3 contains 15 residues. V lost 4 bases to trimming and J lost 8 bases; unmatched junction nucleotides: 11. The CDR3 protein is CASSPEGQGRGGYTF. The CDR3 DNA is TGCGCCAGCAGCCCGGAGGGACAGGGGCGTGGAGGCTACACCTTC.

CDR3 sequence reads: CASSPGDVSYNEQFF. The CDR3 coding sequence is TGTGCCAGCAGCCCAGGGGACGTTTCCTACAATGAGCAGTTCTTC. This sequence joins TRBV7-9 and TRBJ2-1; TRBD1 is a possible D gene (6 bases). Germline loops: CDR1 SEHNR, CDR2 FQNEAQ (reference sequence). The CDR3 is made up of 15 amino acids. The V end was cut by 5 bases, the J end by 1 base, with 12 bases between.

The chain couples TRBV2 to TRBJ2-7; 9 bases match TRBD1. Trimming at V came to 8 bases and at J to 6 bases, leaving 8 bases not matched to a gene. Germline-derived CDR1 and CDR2 are SNHLY and FYNNEI. CDR3 length: 13 amino acids. DNA for the CDR3: TGTGCCAGCGAAGGACAGGGGTTCCGCGAGCAGTACTTC. Its translation: CASEGQGFREQYF.

This chain connects TRBV28 to TRBJ2-1; the D is unclear. The CDR3 spans 12 residues. Trimming took off 3 bases at V and 6 bases at J, with 6 bases between the two ends. CDR1 is MDHEN and CDR2 is SYDVKM in the germline V gene. The CDR3 DNA follows: TGTGCCAGCAGTTTCACTACCAATGAGCAGTTCTTC. Encoded protein: CASSFTTNEQFF.